A single sample gave rise to the 20 T cell receptor beta chains below, sequenced in a study of T cell responses to AZD1222 COVID-19 vaccine. Method: immunoSEQ multiplex PCR; TCRdb's copy keeps in-frame clones and lacks some. The table includes over 150,000 clones, 90% detected once. The sequences come from peripheral blood, collected on day 0 of AZD1222 vaccination. All receptors derive from an adult in good health.

The rearrangement links TRBV3-1 (or the pseudogene TRBV3-2) to TRBJ2-5, with D perhaps TRBD1 (6 bases). From germline, CDR1 is LGHDT and CDR2 YNNKEL (reference sequence). V was pared by 2 bases and J by 3 bases, with 10 bases between. The CDR3 runs to 14 residues. This chain's CDR3 is CASSQKQGKETQYF. CDR3 nucleotide sequence: TGTGCCAGCAGCCAAAAACAGGGAAAAGAGACCCAGTACTTC.

The V gene is TRBV18, the J gene TRBJ2-1; weak D call: TRBD2 (6 bases). V dropped 4 bases and J dropped 9 bases, with 16 bases sitting between them. The CDR3 covers 14 residues. Germline CDR1 and CDR2: KGHSH and LQKENI. The DNA of the CDR3 is TGTGCCAGCTCACTGGCGGGGCTCTCAGGTGAGCAGTTCTTC. It specifies CASSLAGLSGEQFF. Full variable domain (remainder filled in from reference TRBV18 and TRBJ2-1): NAGVMQNPRHLVRRRGQEARLRCSPMKGHSHVYWYRQLPEEGLKFMVYLQKENIIDESGMPKERFSAEFPKEGPSILRIQQVVRGDSAAYFCASSLAGLSGEQFFGPGTRLTVL.

V gene TRBV24-1 combines with J gene TRBJ1-4; D is possibly TRBD1 (6 bases). The CDR3 loop spans 15 amino acids. V was pared by 1 base and J by 7 bases, with 12 bases between. Germline V gives CDR1 KGHDR, CDR2 SFDVKD. CDR3 protein: CATSDFTGSGEKLFF. In DNA form, the CDR3 reads TGTGCCACCAGTGATTTTACAGGGAGCGGTGAAAAACTGTTTTTT.

V and J are TRBV7-9 and TRBJ1-4; 7 nucleotides match TRBD1. V shed 5 bases and J 4 bases; nucleotides not matched to a gene: 4. CDR1 and CDR2 from the germline V gene are SEHNR and FQNEAQ (reference sequence). The CDR3 is made up of 14 amino acids. CDR3 loop: CASSGGQFNEKLFF. The CDR3 DNA follows: TGTGCCAGCAGCGGGGGACAGTTTAATGAAAAACTGTTTTTT. The complete variable domain, with remaining parts taken from reference TRBV7-9 and TRBJ1-4, reads DTGVSQNPRHKITKRGQNVTFRCDPISEHNRLYWYRQTLGQGPEFLTYFQNEAQLEKSRLLSDRFSAERPKGSFSTLEIQRTEQGDSAMYLCASSGGQFNEKLFFGSGTQLSVL.

CDR3: CASSFLALEVGTQYF. As DNA, the CDR3 is TGTGCCAGCAGCTTCCTGGCCCTGGAGGTCGGTACGCAGTATTTT. This sequence joins TRBV7-8 and TRBJ2-3; D might be TRBD2 (5 bases). The CDR3 consists of 15 residues. V shed 3 bases and J shed 8 bases, with 18 bases lying between them. The germline CDR1 and CDR2 sequences are SGHVS and FQNEAQ.

This chain links TRBV6-5 with TRBJ1-5; TRBD1 might be the D (5 bases). Looked up from germline, CDR1 is MNHEY and CDR2 is SVGAGI. Trimming pared 6 bases from V and 0 bases from J, leaving 12 bases between. The CDR3 is made up of 15 amino acids. The CDR3 nucleotides are TGTGCCAGCAGGAGGGGTGCCTATAGCAATCAGCCCCAGCATTTT. Its translation is CASRRGAYSNQPQHF.

The V call is TRBV3-1 (or the pseudogene TRBV3-2), the J call TRBJ1-2, with no clear D. The V gene lost 3 bases and the J gene lost 2 bases, with 10 bases spanning the gap. Germline CDR1 LGHDT, CDR2 YNNKEL (reference sequence). The length of the CDR3 is 14 residues. This CDR3 is CASSHDRQNYGYTF. The CDR3 DNA follows: TGTGCCAGCAGCCATGATCGCCAGAACTATGGCTACACCTTC.

This clone came up a few times. The V and J genes are TRBV20-1 and TRBJ1-5; no firm D call. The germline gives CDR1 DFQATT, CDR2 SNEGSKA (reference sequence). V was shortened by 3 bases and J by 3 bases, with 6 bases between the two germline ends. The CDR3 contains 12 residues. CDR3: CSASNTNQPQHF. CDR3 nucleotide sequence: TGCAGTGCTAGTAACACCAATCAGCCCCAGCATTTT.

Notes on this clone: At one end the junction does not follow the germline gene, possibly because of a read error. The J gene is TRBJ1-1, the V gene TRBV30, with a possible D match to TRBD1 (5 bases). This CDR3 spans 10 amino acids. Germline values: CDR1 GTSNPN, CDR2 SVGIG (reference sequence). CDR3 loop: CALGATEAFF. CDR3 nucleotide sequence: TGCGCCCTAGGGGCCACTGAAGCTTTCTTT.

The V call is TRBV19, the J call TRBJ1-4; the D gene is possibly TRBD1 (5 bases). There are 16 residues in the CDR3. Trimming took 11 bases from V and 4 from J, leaving 23 bases between them. Germline loops: CDR1 LNHDA, CDR2 SQIVND (reference sequence). The CDR3 DNA is TGTGCCTCGAACCAGTACGGGGGGAAGATTAATGAAAAACTGTTTTTT. Its protein product is CASNQYGGKINEKLFF.

CDR3 sequence reads: CASSDEGFETQYF. The CDR3 DNA sequence: TGTGCCAGCAGTGATGAAGGGTTCGAGACCCAGTACTTC. This chain connects TRBV2 to TRBJ2-5; D is unclear. The CDR3 length is 13 residues. V dropped 3 bases and J dropped 5 bases, with 10 bases sitting between them. CDR1 and CDR2 (germline): SNHLY, FYNNEI.

The chain has TRBV6-5 and TRBJ1-6; no clear D gene. With 6 bases removed from V and 8 bases from J, the gap between germline ends came to 14 bases. CDR3 length: 14 residues. CDR1 and CDR2 from the germline V gene are MNHEY and SVGAGI. The CDR3: CASSIERGDSPLHF. CDR3 DNA sequence: TGTGCCAGCAGCATCGAACGGGGAGATTCACCCCTCCACTTT.

The chain is built from TRBV28 and TRBJ1-5, with 8 bases matching TRBD1. The trim removed 3 bases at V and 7 bases at J, leaving 11 bases unmatched. There are 16 residues in the CDR3. Germline V CDR1 and CDR2: MDHEN, SYDVKM. The CDR3: CASSFAGTGLGQPQHF. CDR3 sequence (DNA): TGTGCCAGCAGTTTTGCTGGGACAGGCTTGGGACAGCCCCAGCATTTT.

This chain uses TRBV10-2 with TRBJ1-2; D ambiguous. The CDR3 extends over 15 amino acids. Trimming shortened V by 3 bases and J by 4 bases, and 15 bases separated the two germline ends. Germline V gene data show CDR1 as WSHSY and CDR2 as SAAADI. DNA of the CDR3: TGCGCCAGCAGTGATTCCCGGGGTACCCTCTATGGCTACACCTTC. Translated: CASSDSRGTLYGYTF.

The rearrangement uses TRBV6-5 and TRBJ2-5; perhaps TRBD2 as D (6 bases). Germline V gene data show CDR1 as MNHEY and CDR2 as SVGAGI. The CDR3 spans 13 residues. With 4 bases removed from V and 9 bases from J, the gap between germline ends came to 15 bases. As DNA, the CDR3 is TGTGCCAGCAGTTCGGGACTCCCCTGGGCCCAGTACTTC. It is translated as CASSSGLPWAQYF.

The chain couples TRBV19 to TRBJ1-2; D is unresolved. V lost 6 bases to trimming and J lost 1 base, with 6 bases between them. Germline lookup yields CDR1 LNHDA and CDR2 SQIVND (reference sequence). CDR3 length equals 12 residues. This CDR3 is CASSRVNYGYTF. In DNA form, the CDR3 reads TGTGCCAGTAGCCGGGTTAACTATGGCTACACCTTC.

The chain carries TRBV11-3 and TRBJ2-3; 9 nucleotides align to TRBD1. Trimming took 10 bases from V and 6 from J; bases not matched to a gene: 11. The CDR3 spans 14 residues. Germline loops: CDR1 SGHNT, CDR2 YENEEA. The CDR3 coding sequence is TGTGCCACTGGGACAGGGAGGGCCAGGGATACGCAGTATTTT. Translating it yields CATGTGRARDTQYF. The complete variable domain, with remaining parts taken from reference TRBV11-3 and TRBJ2-3, reads EAGVVQSPRYKIIEKKQPVAFWCNPISGHNTLYWYLQNLGQGPELLIRYENEEAVDDSQLPKDRFSAERLKGVDSTLKIQPAELGDSAVYLCATGTGRARDTQYFGPGTRLTVL.

Here the CDR3 reads CASSPRQGDNSPLHF. The CDR3, as DNA: TGTGCCAGCAGCCCGAGACAGGGGGACAATTCACCCCTCCACTTT. This chain joins TRBV9 and TRBJ1-6; TRBD1 matches 9 bases. Germline lookup yields CDR1 SGDLS and CDR2 YYNGEE. This CDR3 spans 15 amino acids. V lost 4 bases, J lost 7 bases, and 6 bases stayed unmatched.

The J gene is TRBJ1-2, the V gene TRBV4-3; 11 bases are shared with TRBD1. V gave up 2 bases and J gave up 6 bases; unmatched junction bases: 8. Germline loops: CDR1 LGHNA, CDR2 YSLEER. The CDR3 runs 16 residues. The CDR3 region has the DNA TGCGCCAGCAGCCAACCCGGGACAGGGGGTATCCATGGCTACACCTTC. Its translation is CASSQPGTGGIHGYTF.

V is TRBV19 and J is TRBJ2-1; TRBD2 aligns across 8 bases. This CDR3 is 17 amino acids long. V lost 3 bases, J lost 2 bases, and 9 bases stayed unmatched. Germline CDR1 reads LNHDA; CDR2 reads SQIVND (reference sequence). Here the CDR3 reads CASSIGGGSWPYNEQFF. CDR3 DNA sequence: TGTGCCAGTAGTATCGGGGGGGGCAGCTGGCCCTACAATGAGCAGTTCTTC.